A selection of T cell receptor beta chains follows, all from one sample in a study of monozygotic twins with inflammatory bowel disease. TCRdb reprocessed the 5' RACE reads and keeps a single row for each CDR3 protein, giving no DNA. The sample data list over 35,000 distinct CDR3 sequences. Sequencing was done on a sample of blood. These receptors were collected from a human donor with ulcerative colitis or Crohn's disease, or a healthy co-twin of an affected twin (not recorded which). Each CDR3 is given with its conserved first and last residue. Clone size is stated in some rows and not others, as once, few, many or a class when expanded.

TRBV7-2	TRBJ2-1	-	CASSLDGLEVNEQFF
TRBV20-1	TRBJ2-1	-	CSAQGTYNEQFF
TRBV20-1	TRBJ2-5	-	CSARAARTGGQETQYF
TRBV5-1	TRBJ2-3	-	CASSLAPAGGPVTQYF
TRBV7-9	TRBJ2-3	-	CASSSGGRSTDTQYF
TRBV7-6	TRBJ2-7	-	CASSPTAGRPYTSYEQYF
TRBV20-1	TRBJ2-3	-	CSARDPGRTDTQYF
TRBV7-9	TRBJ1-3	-	CASSLARTANTIYF
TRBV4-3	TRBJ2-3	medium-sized	CASSQAGGGAADTQYF
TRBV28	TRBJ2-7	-	CASSLKVEQYF
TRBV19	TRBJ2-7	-	CASSPAGRSGWNEQYF
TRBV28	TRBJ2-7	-	CASSTPGRAYEQYF
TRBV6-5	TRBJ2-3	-	CASRSTGTGADTQYF
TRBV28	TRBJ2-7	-	CASCPGTRYYEQYF
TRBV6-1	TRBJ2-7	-	CAIPTPTGASSYEQYF
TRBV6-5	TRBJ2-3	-	CASSYGLAGGSDTQYF
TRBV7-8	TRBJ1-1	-	CASSIRDRSLNTEAFF
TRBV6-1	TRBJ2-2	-	CASRTGTANTGELFF
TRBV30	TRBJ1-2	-	CAHSGKTNYGYTF
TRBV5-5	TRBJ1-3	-	CASRAGPGNTIYF
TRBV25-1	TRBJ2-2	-	CASSEYGGVGATRGELFF
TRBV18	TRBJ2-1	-	CASSPEGLYNEQFF
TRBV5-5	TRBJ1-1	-	CASSLRGNTEAFF
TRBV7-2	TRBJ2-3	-	CASRTGGRSTDTQYF
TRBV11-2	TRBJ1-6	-	CASSLVVNSPLHF
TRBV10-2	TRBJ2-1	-	CASIARGVHNEQFF
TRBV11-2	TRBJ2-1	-	CASSVDRVENNEQFF
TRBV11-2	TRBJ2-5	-	CASSPGQETQYF
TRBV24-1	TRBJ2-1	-	CATSEWQGNEQFF
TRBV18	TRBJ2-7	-	CASSPSGGGLSYEQYF
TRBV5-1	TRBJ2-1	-	CASSPRGLAGGNEQFF
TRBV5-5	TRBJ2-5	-	CASGDLVTGQAPYF
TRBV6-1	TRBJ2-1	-	CASRTQGLVTEQFF
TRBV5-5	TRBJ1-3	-	CASTSEGVTPRPGNTIYF
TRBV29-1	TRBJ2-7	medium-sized	CSVGRTGSYEQYF
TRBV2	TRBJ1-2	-	CASSPDRGGNYGYTF
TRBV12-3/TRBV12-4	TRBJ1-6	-	CASSTGVLSGNSPLHF
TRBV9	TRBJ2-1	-	CASSAAGTEQFF
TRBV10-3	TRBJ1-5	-	CAISSPGSNQPQHF
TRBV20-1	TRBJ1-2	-	CSAKDTVSSYGYTF
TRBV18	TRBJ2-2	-	CASSSGTGNTGELFF
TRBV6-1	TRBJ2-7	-	CATRGPGQSSYEQYF
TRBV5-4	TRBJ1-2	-	CASSSGPKDPGYTF
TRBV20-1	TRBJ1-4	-	CSARDPRAGEKLFF
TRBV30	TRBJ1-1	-	CAMDRGFSTEAFF
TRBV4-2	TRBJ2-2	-	CASSQLTTNTGELFF
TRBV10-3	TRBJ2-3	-	CAIRQRGGPGTDTQYF
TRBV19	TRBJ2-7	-	CASSPTGLNYEQYF
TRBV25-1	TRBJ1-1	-	CASRSNTEAFF
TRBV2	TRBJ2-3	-	CASSEAPGGTQYF
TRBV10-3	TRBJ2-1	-	CAISSGQGDNEQFF
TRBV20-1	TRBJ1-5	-	CSARDVTPNQPQHF
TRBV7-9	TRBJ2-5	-	CASSAGRAQRETQYF